This T cell receptor (beta chain) was recovered during a study of persistence of HIV-infected CD4 T cells. Study context: CD4+ T cells responding to CMV or HIV-1 Gag were isolated.

The stimulus was an HIV-1 Gag 15-mer peptide pool, about 1 ug/peptide/mL. CD40L-negative CD69-negative CD45RO-high memory CD4+ T cells were sorted as populations depleted of antigen-responding cells. Plasma HIV-1 RNA stayed below 50 copies/mL for at least 4 years. Inclusion required CMV-positive serology and CD4+ counts above 400 cells/uL. Remarks on this clone: Its matching antigen is unknown.

Per the germline V gene, CDR1 is SGHRS and CDR2 is YFSETQ. The CDR3 has 15 amino acids. Trimming stripped 1 base from V and 0 bases from J, with 8 bases between. This was the immunoSEQ version 4 assay in survey mode. Clones were read by immunoSEQ multiplex PCR, and TCRdb kept only the in-frame ones, dropping some. The sample contains about 41,000 clones, around 78% of which appear only once. This receptor was identified in an adult man with HIV who was CMV-seropositive. This specimen consisted of CD4+ T cells sorted from PBMCs after approximately 19-hour stimulation, obtained from a patient who received antiretroviral therapy. This sequence joins TRBV5-1 and TRBJ1-5; D is uncertain. The CDR3, as DNA: TGCGCCAGCAGCTTGCAAGGGTTTAGCAATCAGCCCCAGCATTTT. Amino acid sequence: CASSLQGFSNQPQHF.